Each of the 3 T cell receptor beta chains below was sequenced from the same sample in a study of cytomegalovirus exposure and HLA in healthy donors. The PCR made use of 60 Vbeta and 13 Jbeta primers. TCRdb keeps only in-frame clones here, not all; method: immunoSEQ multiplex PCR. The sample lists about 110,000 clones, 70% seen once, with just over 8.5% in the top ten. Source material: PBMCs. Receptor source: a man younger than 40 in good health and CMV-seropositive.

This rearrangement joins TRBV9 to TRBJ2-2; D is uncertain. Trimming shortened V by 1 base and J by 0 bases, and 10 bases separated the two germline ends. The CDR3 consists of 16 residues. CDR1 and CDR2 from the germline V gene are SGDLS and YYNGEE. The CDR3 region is CASSVMGSSNTGELFF. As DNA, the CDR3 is TGTGCCAGCAGCGTAATGGGTAGCTCGAACACCGGGGAGCTGTTTTTT.

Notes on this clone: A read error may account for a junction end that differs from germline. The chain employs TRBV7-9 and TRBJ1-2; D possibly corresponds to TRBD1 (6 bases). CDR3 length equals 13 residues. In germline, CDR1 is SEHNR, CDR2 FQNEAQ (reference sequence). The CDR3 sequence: CASSPGEGKLPIF. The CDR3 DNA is TGTGCCAGCAGCCCAGGGGAGGGAAAACTACCCATCTTC. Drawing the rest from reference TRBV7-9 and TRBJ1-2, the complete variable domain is DTGVSQNPRHKITKRGQNVTFRCDPISEHNRLYWYRQTLGQGPEFLTYFQNEAQLEKSRLLSDRFSAERPKGSFSTLEIQRTEQGDSAMYLCASSPGEGKLPIFGSGTRLTVV.

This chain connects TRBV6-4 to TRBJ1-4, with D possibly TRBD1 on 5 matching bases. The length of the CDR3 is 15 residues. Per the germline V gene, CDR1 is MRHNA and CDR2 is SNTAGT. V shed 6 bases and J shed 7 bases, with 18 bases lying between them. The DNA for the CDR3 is TGTGCCAGCAGCAGGAGCAGGGCCAGTGGTGAAAAACTGTTTTTT. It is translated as CASSRSRASGEKLFF.